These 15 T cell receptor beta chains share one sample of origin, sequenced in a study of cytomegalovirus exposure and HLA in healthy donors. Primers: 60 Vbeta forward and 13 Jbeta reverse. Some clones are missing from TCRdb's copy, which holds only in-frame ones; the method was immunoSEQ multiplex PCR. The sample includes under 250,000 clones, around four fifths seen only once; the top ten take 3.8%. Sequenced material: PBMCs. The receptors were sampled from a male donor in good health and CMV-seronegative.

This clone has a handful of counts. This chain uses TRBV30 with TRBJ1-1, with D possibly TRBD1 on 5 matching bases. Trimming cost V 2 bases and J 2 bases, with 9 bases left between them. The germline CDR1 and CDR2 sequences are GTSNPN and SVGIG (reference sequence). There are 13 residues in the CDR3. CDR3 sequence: CAWSTGGNTEAFF. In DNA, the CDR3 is TGTGCCTGGAGTACAGGTGGCAACACTGAAGCTTTCTTT.

As DNA, the CDR3 is TGTGCCAGCAAGGCAGGGGGCGCGGGCACTGAAGCTTTCTTT. Its protein product is CASKAGGAGTEAFF. The chain couples TRBV6-6 to TRBJ1-1; 8 bases are shared with TRBD1. The CDR3 has 14 residues. Unmatched junction bases numbered 8, after V lost 7 bases and J lost 4 bases. Per the germline V gene, CDR1 is MNHNY and CDR2 is SVGAGI (reference sequence).

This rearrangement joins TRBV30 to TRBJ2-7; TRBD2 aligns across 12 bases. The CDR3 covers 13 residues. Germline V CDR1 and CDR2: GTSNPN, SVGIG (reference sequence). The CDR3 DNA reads TGTGCTGCGACTAGCGGGAGTACCCACGAGCAGTACTTC. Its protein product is CAATSGSTHEQYF.

Here the CDR3 reads CASSSPGSGSEQYF. The CDR3, as DNA: TGTGCCAGCAGCTCCCCAGGTAGCGGGAGCGAGCAGTACTTC. The J gene is TRBJ2-7, the V gene TRBV7-9, with 9 bases that match TRBD2. Germline assignment: CDR1 SEHNR and CDR2 FQNEAQ (reference sequence). The V gene end was trimmed by 4 bases and the J gene end by 6 bases; junction bases not matched to a gene: 7. The CDR3 contains 14 residues. The whole variable domain, filled in from reference TRBV7-9 and TRBJ2-7, reads DTGVSQNPRHKITKRGQNVTFRCDPISEHNRLYWYRQTLGQGPEFLTYFQNEAQLEKSRLLSDRFSAERPKGSFSTLEIQRTEQGDSAMYLCASSSPGSGSEQYFGPGTRLTVT.

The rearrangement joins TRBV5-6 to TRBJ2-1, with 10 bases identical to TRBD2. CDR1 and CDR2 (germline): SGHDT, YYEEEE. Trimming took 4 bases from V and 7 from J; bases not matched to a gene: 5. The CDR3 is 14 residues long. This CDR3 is CASSLSGGSNEQFF. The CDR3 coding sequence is TGTGCCAGCAGCCTTAGCGGGGGGTCGAATGAGCAGTTCTTC.

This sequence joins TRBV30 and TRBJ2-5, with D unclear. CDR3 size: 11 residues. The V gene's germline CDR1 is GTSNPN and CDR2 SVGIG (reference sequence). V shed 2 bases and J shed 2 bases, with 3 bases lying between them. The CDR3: CAWSSQETQYF. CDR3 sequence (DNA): TGTGCCTGGAGTTCTCAAGAGACCCAGTACTTC.

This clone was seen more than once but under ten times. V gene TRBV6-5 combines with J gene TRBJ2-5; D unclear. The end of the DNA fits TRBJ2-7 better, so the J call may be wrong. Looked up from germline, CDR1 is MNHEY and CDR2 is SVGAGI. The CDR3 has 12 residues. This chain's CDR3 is CASGNEFYEQYF. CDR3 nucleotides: TGTGCCAGCGGTAATGAGTTCTACGAGCAGTACTTC.

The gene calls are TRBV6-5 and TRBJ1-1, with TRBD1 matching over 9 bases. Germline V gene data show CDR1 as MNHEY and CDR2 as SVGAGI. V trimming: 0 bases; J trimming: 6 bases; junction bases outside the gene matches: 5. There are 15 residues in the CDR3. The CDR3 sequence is CASSYSNRGRAEAFF. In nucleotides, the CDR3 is TGTGCCAGCAGTTACTCGAACAGGGGGCGGGCTGAAGCTTTCTTT.

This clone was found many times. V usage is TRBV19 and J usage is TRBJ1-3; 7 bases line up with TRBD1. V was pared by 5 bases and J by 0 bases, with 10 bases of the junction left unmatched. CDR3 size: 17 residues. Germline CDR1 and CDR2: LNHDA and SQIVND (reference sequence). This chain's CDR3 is CASSGSNRGTSGNTIYF. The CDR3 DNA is TGTGCCAGTAGTGGATCCAACAGGGGAACCTCTGGAAACACCATATATTTT.

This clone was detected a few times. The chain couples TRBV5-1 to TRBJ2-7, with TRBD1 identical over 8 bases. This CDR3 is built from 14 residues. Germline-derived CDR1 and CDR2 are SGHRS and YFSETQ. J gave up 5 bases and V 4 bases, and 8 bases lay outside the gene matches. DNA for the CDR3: TGCGCCAGCAGCCGAGACAGGGGTACACACGAGCAGTACTTC. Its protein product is CASSRDRGTHEQYF.

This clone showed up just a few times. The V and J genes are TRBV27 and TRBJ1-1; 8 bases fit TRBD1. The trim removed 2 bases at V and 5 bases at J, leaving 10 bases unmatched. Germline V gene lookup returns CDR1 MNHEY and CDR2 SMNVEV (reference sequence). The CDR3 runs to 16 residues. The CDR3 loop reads CASSLATGGRGTEAFF. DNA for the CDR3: TGTGCCAGCAGTTTAGCAACAGGGGGGAGAGGAACTGAAGCTTTCTTT.

The CDR3 sequence is CSVEEYQRGEQYF. The DNA of the CDR3 is TGCAGCGTTGAAGAATACCAGCGTGGCGAGCAGTACTTC. J is TRBJ2-7 and V is TRBV29-1, with D unresolved. The CDR3 extends over 13 amino acids. V shed 0 bases and J shed 6 bases, with 12 bases lying between them. Germline V gene lookup returns CDR1 SQVTM and CDR2 ANQGSEA.

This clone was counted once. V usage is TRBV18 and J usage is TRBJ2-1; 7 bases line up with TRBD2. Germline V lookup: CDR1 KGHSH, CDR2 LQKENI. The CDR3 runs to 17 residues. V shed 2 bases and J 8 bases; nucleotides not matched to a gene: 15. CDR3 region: CASSPLTSSVRVHEQFF. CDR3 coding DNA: TGTGCCAGCTCACCATTGACTAGCAGTGTTCGAGTCCATGAGCAGTTCTTC. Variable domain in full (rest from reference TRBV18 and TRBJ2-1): NAGVMQNPRHLVRRRGQEARLRCSPMKGHSHVYWYRQLPEEGLKFMVYLQKENIIDESGMPKERFSAEFPKEGPSILRIQQVVRGDSAAYFCASSPLTSSVRVHEQFFGPGTRLTVL.

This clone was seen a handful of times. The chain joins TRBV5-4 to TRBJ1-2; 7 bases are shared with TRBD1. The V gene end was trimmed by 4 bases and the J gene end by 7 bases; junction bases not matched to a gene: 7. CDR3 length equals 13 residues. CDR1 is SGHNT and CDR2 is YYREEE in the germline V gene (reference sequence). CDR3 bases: TGTGCCAGCAGCCCGGGACAGATCTCTGGCTACACCTTC. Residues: CASSPGQISGYTF.

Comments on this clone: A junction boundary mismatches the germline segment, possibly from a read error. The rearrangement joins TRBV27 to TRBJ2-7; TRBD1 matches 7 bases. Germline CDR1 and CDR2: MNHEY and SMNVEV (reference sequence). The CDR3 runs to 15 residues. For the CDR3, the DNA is TGTGACAGCAGTTTCTTGGAGACAGGGTGGGACGAGCAGTACTTC. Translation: CDSSFLETGWDEQYF.